This is a list of T cell receptor beta chains from one sample in a study of blood T cells in healthy people across ages. TCRdb processed the 5' RACE reads anew with MiXCR; each CDR3 protein has one entry. Altogether about 680,000 distinct CDR3 sequences are present, approximately 49% being singletons, with the ten largest covering about 32%. Sample: blood. The receptor set was obtained from a woman aged 55-70 years in good health. The CDR3 runs from the conserved cysteine through the conserved F or W. A D gene is named only where the DNA matches it firmly. The listing skips clone size in some rows; elsewhere it reads once, few, many or a size class.

v_gene: TRBV20-1
j_gene: TRBJ2-7
d_gene: .
abundance: .
CDR3nt: TGCAGTGCTAGTCGGCGGCGGAGCTCCTACGAGCAGTACTTC
CDR3aa: CSASRRRSSYEQYF

v_gene: TRBV20-1
j_gene: TRBJ2-1
d_gene: .
abundance: .
CDR3nt: TGCAGTGCTAGAGCGCTCTTCTGGGGGGCGATTGGTGAGCAGTTCTTC
CDR3aa: CSARALFWGAIGEQFF

v_gene: TRBV20-1
j_gene: TRBJ2-5
d_gene: .
abundance: .
CDR3nt: TGCAGTGGTCGAGAACTAGATCGGGAGACCCAGTACTTC
CDR3aa: CSGRELDRETQYF

v_gene: TRBV20-1
j_gene: TRBJ2-1
d_gene: .
abundance: .
CDR3nt: TGCAGTGCTAGAGATATTGCTAGGGTCTACAATGAGCAGTTCTTC
CDR3aa: CSARDIARVYNEQFF

v_gene: TRBV29-1
j_gene: TRBJ2-5
d_gene: TRBD2
abundance: .
CDR3nt: TGCAGCGTTGGCTTTGGCAATAGCGGGAGTGGCGTAGAGACCCAGTACTTC
CDR3aa: CSVGFGNSGSGVETQYF

v_gene: TRBV20-1
j_gene: TRBJ2-3
d_gene: TRBD2
abundance: few
CDR3nt: TGCAGTGCTAGAGACCCACTAGCGGGAGGGTCAGATACGCAGTATTTT
CDR3aa: CSARDPLAGGSDTQYF

v_gene: TRBV20-1
j_gene: TRBJ1-6
d_gene: TRBD1
abundance: few
CDR3nt: TGCAGTGCCCACCGGACAGGGTATAATTCACCCCTCCACTTT
CDR3aa: CSAHRTGYNSPLHF

v_gene: TRBV20-1
j_gene: TRBJ2-7
d_gene: TRBD1
abundance: .
CDR3nt: TGCAGTGCAAACGACAGGGGGCGGATCTACGAGCAGTACTTC
CDR3aa: CSANDRGRIYEQYF

v_gene: TRBV4-3
j_gene: TRBJ2-6
d_gene: .
abundance: once
CDR3nt: TGCGCCAGCAGCCAAGATTCAGCAGGTTGCACTGGGGCCAACGTCCTGACTTTC
CDR3aa: CASSQDSAGCTGANVLTF

v_gene: TRBV29-1
j_gene: TRBJ2-1
d_gene: TRBD2
abundance: .
CDR3nt: TGCAGCGTTGCCGGGACTAGCGGGATCTACAATGAGCAGTTCTTC
CDR3aa: CSVAGTSGIYNEQFF

v_gene: TRBV28
j_gene: TRBJ2-3
d_gene: .
abundance: .
CDR3nt: TGTGCCAGCAGTTCCCCTAGGTTTGTGGGGCTTCCCACGCAGTATTTT
CDR3aa: CASSSPRFVGLPTQYF

v_gene: TRBV5-1
j_gene: TRBJ2-1
d_gene: TRBD2
abundance: .
CDR3nt: TGCGCCAGCAGCCCAAGGACTAGCGAGCTTACGGGCGAGCAGTTCTTC
CDR3aa: CASSPRTSELTGEQFF

v_gene: TRBV7-2
j_gene: TRBJ2-1
d_gene: .
abundance: few
CDR3nt: TGTGCCAGCACCGCACGGAGGGGAGAATACAATGAGCAGTTCTTC
CDR3aa: CASTARRGEYNEQFF

v_gene: TRBV4-3
j_gene: TRBJ1-6
d_gene: .
abundance: once
CDR3nt: TGCGCCAGCAGCCAAGTACTTGTGGCTCATAATTCACCCCTCCACTTT
CDR3aa: CASSQVLVAHNSPLHF

v_gene: TRBV5-1
j_gene: TRBJ2-1
d_gene: TRBD2
abundance: .
CDR3nt: TGCGCCAGCAGCTTCCAGACTAGCGGGGAATACAATGAGCAGTTCTTC
CDR3aa: CASSFQTSGEYNEQFF

v_gene: TRBV28
j_gene: TRBJ2-3
d_gene: .
abundance: .
CDR3nt: TGTGCCAGCAGTTGGGCAGAAGATACGCAGTATTTT
CDR3aa: CASSWAEDTQYF

v_gene: TRBV7-9
j_gene: TRBJ1-1
d_gene: .
abundance: .
CDR3nt: TGTGCCAGCAGTTCCGGGGGAACAGGAGATGAAGCTTTCTTT
CDR3aa: CASSSGGTGDEAFF

v_gene: TRBV11-1
j_gene: TRBJ1-1
d_gene: .
abundance: .
CDR3nt: TGTGCCAGCAGCACAAGACCGGGACACACTGAAGCTTTCTTT
CDR3aa: CASSTRPGHTEAFF

v_gene: TRBV12-3/TRBV12-4
j_gene: TRBJ2-6
d_gene: .
abundance: .
CDR3nt: TGTGCCAGCAGTACCCGGGTTCTGAACTCTGGGGCCAACGTCCTGACTTTC
CDR3aa: CASSTRVLNSGANVLTF

v_gene: TRBV10-3
j_gene: TRBJ2-7
d_gene: TRBD2
abundance: few
CDR3nt: TGTGCCATCAGTGTTGGTACTAGCGACTACGAGCAGTACTTC
CDR3aa: CAISVGTSDYEQYF

v_gene: TRBV7-3
j_gene: TRBJ2-1
d_gene: .
abundance: .
CDR3nt: TGTGCCAGCAGCCCTGGGACGGGGAGCAGGCAGTTCTTC
CDR3aa: CASSPGTGSRQFF

v_gene: TRBV25-1
j_gene: TRBJ2-1
d_gene: .
abundance: .
CDR3nt: TGTGCCAGCAGTGAAGGAGGCAGGGCCCATGAGCAGTTCTTC
CDR3aa: CASSEGGRAHEQFF

v_gene: TRBV4-2
j_gene: TRBJ2-1
d_gene: .
abundance: .
CDR3nt: TGTGCCAGCAGCTCAACGGGCGGAGGGCTTGCAAGGAATGAGCAGTTCTTC
CDR3aa: CASSSTGGGLARNEQFF

v_gene: TRBV5-4
j_gene: TRBJ2-3
d_gene: .
abundance: .
CDR3nt: TGTGCCAGCAGCTTGAGGAGAGTCGGGCACACAGATACGCAGTATTTT
CDR3aa: CASSLRRVGHTDTQYF

v_gene: TRBV7-2
j_gene: TRBJ2-7
d_gene: .
abundance: .
CDR3nt: TGTGCCAGCAGCATTCGGGACTCCACCTACGAGCAGTACTTC
CDR3aa: CASSIRDSTYEQYF

v_gene: TRBV6-2/TRBV6-3
j_gene: TRBJ2-5
d_gene: TRBD2
abundance: .
CDR3nt: TGTGCCAGCAGTTACCCCACGACTAGCGGGAGGGATGATGAGCAGTACTTC
CDR3aa: CASSYPTTSGRDDEQYF

v_gene: TRBV20-1
j_gene: TRBJ2-7
d_gene: TRBD2
abundance: .
CDR3nt: TGCAGTGCTAGAAATCAGCGGGGGTCCTACGAGCAGTACTTC
CDR3aa: CSARNQRGSYEQYF

v_gene: TRBV5-1
j_gene: TRBJ2-1
d_gene: TRBD2
abundance: .
CDR3nt: TGCGCCAGCAGCTTGGCTAGCGGGACTCACAATGAGCAGTTCTTC
CDR3aa: CASSLASGTHNEQFF

v_gene: TRBV20-1
j_gene: TRBJ1-4
d_gene: .
abundance: .
CDR3nt: TGCAGTGCTAGAGAGGTGGGGAAGGGTGCAACTAATGAAAAACTGTTTTTT
CDR3aa: CSAREVGKGATNEKLFF

v_gene: TRBV10-3
j_gene: TRBJ2-7
d_gene: TRBD2
abundance: .
CDR3nt: TGTGCCGTCCGATGGCGGGAGACCTACGAGCAGTACTTC
CDR3aa: CAVRWRETYEQYF

v_gene: TRBV6-1
j_gene: TRBJ1-5
d_gene: .
abundance: .
CDR3nt: TGTGCCAGCAGTGTCGGCGGGGTTAATCAGCCCCAGCATTTT
CDR3aa: CASSVGGVNQPQHF

v_gene: TRBV5-1
j_gene: TRBJ2-5
d_gene: TRBD1
abundance: .
CDR3nt: TGCGCCAGCAGCGTGGGCCGGACAGGGGCTATAAGCGGGGAGACCCAGTACTTC
CDR3aa: CASSVGRTGAISGETQYF

v_gene: TRBV7-9
j_gene: TRBJ1-2
d_gene: TRBD1
abundance: .
CDR3nt: TGTGCCAGCAGCCCAGACAGGGGCGGCTACACCTTC
CDR3aa: CASSPDRGGYTF

v_gene: TRBV28
j_gene: TRBJ2-5
d_gene: .
abundance: few
CDR3nt: TGTGCCAGCAGAACCCCCGGAGGCCAAGAGACCCAGTACTTC
CDR3aa: CASRTPGGQETQYF

v_gene: TRBV20-1
j_gene: TRBJ1-3
d_gene: .
abundance: .
CDR3nt: TGCAGTGCCGAGGGGGGGGCAGGGCCGAGCTCTGGAAACACCATATATTTT
CDR3aa: CSAEGGAGPSSGNTIYF

v_gene: TRBV28
j_gene: TRBJ2-7
d_gene: TRBD1
abundance: .
CDR3nt: TGTGCCAGCAGTTTAGCTCGACAGGGTCACTACGAGCAGTACTTC
CDR3aa: CASSLARQGHYEQYF

v_gene: TRBV28
j_gene: TRBJ2-3
d_gene: .
abundance: .
CDR3nt: TGTGCCAGCAGGGTGGATCCATCAGATACGCAGTATTTT
CDR3aa: CASRVDPSDTQYF

v_gene: TRBV7-3
j_gene: TRBJ2-1
d_gene: TRBD2
abundance: .
CDR3nt: TGTGCCAGCAGCTTACGCGGGACTAGCGGGCCCCATGAGCAGTTCTTC
CDR3aa: CASSLRGTSGPHEQFF